This T cell receptor (beta chain) emerged from a study of shared clonotypes between healthy human individuals. Study in general: CD4 naive and CD4 memory each took three plates per donor, while CD8 naive took two and CD8 memory one.

Once extracted for a subset, genomic DNA was divided evenly among several immunoSEQ plates. Produced via immunoSEQ multiplex PCR; TCRdb's table is partial and in-frame only. The sample has hundreds of thousands of clones, approximately 79% seen once; the top ten hold approximately 1.7%. The CDR3 length is 13 residues. Germline lookup yields CDR1 SGHRS and CDR2 YFSETQ. V dropped 0 bases and J dropped 5 bases, with 9 bases sitting between them. The sequenced sample was memory CD4+ T cells sorted from blood. The subset: CD45RA-negative fraction. The source is a woman aged 30 to 39 in good health. The chain couples TRBV5-1 to TRBJ2-7; possibly TRBD1 for D (5 bases). This CDR3 reads CASSLDSGNEQYF. CDR3 nucleotides: TGCGCCAGCAGCTTGGACTCAGGGAACGAGCAGTACTTC.